This T cell receptor (beta chain) was identified during a study of OX40 agonist ivuxolimab in advanced cancers. For the study at large: Patients were roughly 81% male with ages roughly 23 to 85, mean roughly 55. Whole-study findings and limits: In the 0.1 to 3.0 mg/kg range, CD4+ and CD8+ blood T cells had expanded clonally by week 6.

A remark on this clone: Its cognate antigen is unknown.

Trimming cost V 1 base and J 6 bases, with 19 bases left between them. The CDR3 length is 17 residues. Germline CDR1 SGHDT, CDR2 YYEEEE. Patients were excluded for autoimmune disease history or systemic immunosuppression. Libraries were prepared by immunoSEQ multiplex PCR; TCRdb keeps only in-frame clonotypes and omits some of them. The sample contains 96,000 or so clones, approximately 80% of which appear only once. The sequences come from CD4+ or CD8+ T cells sorted from blood, collected in a trial of the OX40 agonist ivuxolimab. This rearrangement joins TRBV5-6 to TRBJ1-4; D gene unclear. This sequence was found in an adult with an advanced solid tumor such as melanoma, head and neck, liver or kidney cancer. CDR3: CASSLRGAPGFHEKLFF. The CDR3 DNA reads as TGTGCCAGCAGCTTGAGAGGTGCCCCCGGCTTTCATGAAAAACTGTTTTTT.